The clone carrying this TCR beta chain was found a few times. Its antigen is not identified. Via MiXCR, TCRdb re-called the 5' RACE reads, giving one row per CDR3 protein. The sample has about 530,000 distinct CDR3 sequences; over 12% are singletons. The CDR3 extends over 15 amino acids. Germline V gene sequence: CDR1 ENHRY, CDR2 SYGVKD. V dropped 3 bases and J dropped 8; count of bases not matched to a gene: 10. The source of the sample is a study of identical twins. Whole-study results and caveats: Twin-shared out-of-frame alpha sequences showed excess low generation probability. Diverse VJ usage suggested most zero-insertion clonotypes were not invariant T cells. With monozygotic twins, out-of-frame TCR alpha sharing exceeded what models estimated.

These records were also assigned to another study, of yellow fever vaccine responses in identical twins.

The rearrangement uses TRBV10-3 and TRBJ2-1; 7 positions agree with TRBD2. The sequencing input was CD4+ T cells sorted from blood. This TCR was sampled from a woman between 18 and 29 years old in good health. The CDR3 here is CAISDPGLSVDEQFF. The CDR3 DNA reads TGTGCCATCAGTGACCCGGGACTATCGGTCGATGAGCAGTTCTTC.